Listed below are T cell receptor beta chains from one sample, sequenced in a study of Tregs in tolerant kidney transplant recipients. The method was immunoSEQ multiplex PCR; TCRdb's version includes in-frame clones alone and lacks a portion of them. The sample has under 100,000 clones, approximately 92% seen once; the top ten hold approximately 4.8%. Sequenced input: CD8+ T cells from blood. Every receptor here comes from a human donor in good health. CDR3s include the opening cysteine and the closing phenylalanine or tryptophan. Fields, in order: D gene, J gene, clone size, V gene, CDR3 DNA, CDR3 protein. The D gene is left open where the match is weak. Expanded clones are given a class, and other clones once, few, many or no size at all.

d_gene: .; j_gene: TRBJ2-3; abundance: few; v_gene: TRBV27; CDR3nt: TGTGCCAGCAGTTCCCCCCGGACAGATACGCAGTATTTT; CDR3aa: CASSSPRTDTQYF
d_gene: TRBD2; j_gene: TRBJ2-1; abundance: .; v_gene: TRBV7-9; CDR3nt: TGTGCCAGCAGCCGGACTAGCGGGAACAATGAGCAGTTCTTC; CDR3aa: CASSRTSGNNEQFF
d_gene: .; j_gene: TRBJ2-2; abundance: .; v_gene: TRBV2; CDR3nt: TGTGCCAGCATCGGGGTGGGGGCGTTCGGCACCGGGGAGCTGTTTTTT; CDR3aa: CASIGVGAFGTGELFF
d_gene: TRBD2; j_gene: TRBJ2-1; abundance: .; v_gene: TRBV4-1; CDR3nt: TGCGCCAGCAGCCCCGGACTAGCGGGAGATGAGCAGTTCTTC; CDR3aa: CASSPGLAGDEQFF
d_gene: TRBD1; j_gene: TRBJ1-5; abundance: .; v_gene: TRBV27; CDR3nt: TGTGCCAGCAGTTTAGGGCAGGGGGCTAATCAGCCCCAGCATTTT; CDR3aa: CASSLGQGANQPQHF
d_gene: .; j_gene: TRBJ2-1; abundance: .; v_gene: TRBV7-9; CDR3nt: TGTGCCAGCAGTCCAGGGATTCGGGGGTACAATGAGCAGTTCTTC; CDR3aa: CASSPGIRGYNEQFF
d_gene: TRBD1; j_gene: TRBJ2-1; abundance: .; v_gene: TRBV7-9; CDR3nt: TGTGCCAGCAGCACCGACAGGGTTTCCAATGAGCAGTTCTTC; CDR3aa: CASSTDRVSNEQFF
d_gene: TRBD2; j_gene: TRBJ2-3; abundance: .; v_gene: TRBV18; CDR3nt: TGTGCCAGCTCACCACCGTCGGGACTAGCGGCAGATACGCAGTATTTT; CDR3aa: CASSPPSGLAADTQYF
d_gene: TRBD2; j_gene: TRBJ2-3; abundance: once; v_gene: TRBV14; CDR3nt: TGTGCCAGCAGCCCTCTGCGGGGGGTCACAGATACGCAGTATTTT; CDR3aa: CASSPLRGVTDTQYF
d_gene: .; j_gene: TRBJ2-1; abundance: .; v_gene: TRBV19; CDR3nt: TGTGCCAGTAGTATGGCCCAGATCCTTTACAATGAGCAGTTCTTC; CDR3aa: CASSMAQILYNEQFF
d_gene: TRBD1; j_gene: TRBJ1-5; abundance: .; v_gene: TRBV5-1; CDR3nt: TGCGCCAGCAGCTCCACTCGACAGGGGAGGATAGAGGGCCTACAGCCCCAGCATTTT; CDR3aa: CASSSTRQGRIEGLQPQHF
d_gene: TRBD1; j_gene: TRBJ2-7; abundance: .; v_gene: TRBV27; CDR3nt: TGTGCCAGCAGTTCGGACAGGGACCCCTACGAGCAGTACTTC; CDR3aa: CASSSDRDPYEQYF
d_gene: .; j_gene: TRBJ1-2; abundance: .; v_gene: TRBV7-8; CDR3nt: TGTGCCAGCAGCCCCGCGGGGGGAGGGTATGGCTACACCTTC; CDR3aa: CASSPAGGGYGYTF
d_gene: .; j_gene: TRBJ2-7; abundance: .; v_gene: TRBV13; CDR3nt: TGTGCCAGCAGCAGGGCGTCCTACGAGCAGTACTTC; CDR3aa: CASSRASYEQYF
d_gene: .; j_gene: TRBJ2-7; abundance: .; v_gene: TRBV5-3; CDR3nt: TGTGCCAGAAGCTTGGACTATGACATCGGCTACGAGCAGTACTTC; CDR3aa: CARSLDYDIGYEQYF
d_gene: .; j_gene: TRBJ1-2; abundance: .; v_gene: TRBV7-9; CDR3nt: TGTGCCAGCAACCCGTGGGACTTGCTGAACTATGGCTACACCTTC; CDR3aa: CASNPWDLLNYGYTF
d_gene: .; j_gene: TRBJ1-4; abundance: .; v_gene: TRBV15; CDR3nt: TGTGCCACCAGTAGGGACACCTTTGTTGAAAAACTGTTTTTT; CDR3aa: CATSRDTFVEKLFF
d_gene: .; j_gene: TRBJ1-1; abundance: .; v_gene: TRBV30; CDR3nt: TGTGCCTGGAGTGTACGGAGGGCTGAAGCTTTCTTT; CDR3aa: CAWSVRRAEAFF